The 20 T cell receptor beta chains reported below all come from one sample, sequenced in a study of shared clonotypes between healthy human individuals (dated by TCRdb to 2018 to 2020). The method behind the library was the immunoSEQ multiplex PCR assay. Not all clones reach the TCRdb copy of this immuneACCESS table, which keeps in-frame sequences only. Checked studies attribute under half of the gap to unresolved V genes and leave the rest unexplained. The sample table holds about 700,000 clones, of which about 90% were seen once. Clones ranked in the top ten supply nearly 25% of the sample. CD8 naive samples were obtained by positive selection for CCR7 among CD45RO-negative cells, yielding a CD45RA+CCR7+ population from which TemRA cells were excluded. The specimen sequenced was naive CD8+ T cells sorted from blood. Taken with the paper, the label for cell subset or site translates to: CD45RA+CCR7+. Receptors were obtained from a man aged 25-40 years in good health.

This clone came up once. V usage is TRBV27 and J usage is TRBJ2-7; D is unclear. Germline V gene sequence: CDR1 MNHEY, CDR2 SMNVEV (reference sequence). V lost 3 bases, J lost 1 base, and 10 bases lay in between. The CDR3 totals 14 residues. CDR3 amino acids: CASSFTFPSYEQYF. As DNA, the CDR3 is TGTGCCAGCAGTTTCACATTCCCTTCCTACGAGCAGTACTTC.

This clone occurred many times. The chain combines TRBV7-2 with TRBJ2-5; D is unclear. Germline V CDR1 and CDR2: SGHTA, FQGNSA. The CDR3 has 13 residues. V lost 3 bases and J 3 bases, leaving 8 bases between the germline ends. CDR3 DNA: TGTGCCAGCAGCTTTAACAGTAAAGAGACCCAGTACTTC. Protein: CASSFNSKETQYF.

This clone was seen just once. V is TRBV27 and J is TRBJ2-5, with 13 bases lining up with TRBD2. The V gene's germline CDR1 is MNHEY and CDR2 SMNVEV (reference sequence). The V and J ends lost 5 bases and 5 bases, in that order; junction bases with no gene match: 14. The CDR3 length is 18 residues. The CDR3 sequence is CASSPWTSGSGSSETQYF. As DNA, the CDR3 is TGTGCCAGCAGTCCCTGGACTAGCGGGAGCGGAAGCAGTGAGACCCAGTACTTC.

This clone was seen just once. CDR3 coding DNA: TGTGCCACCAGCAGAGATCTCATCTCTGGGGCCAACGTCCTGACTTTC. It is translated as CATSRDLISGANVLTF. The chain links TRBV15 to TRBJ2-6; D remains ambiguous. Trimming shortened V by 0 bases and J by 0 bases, and 6 bases separated the two germline ends. CDR1 and CDR2 from the germline V gene are LNHNV and YYDKDF (reference sequence). The CDR3 spans 16 residues.

This clone was counted between two and nine times. The chain combines TRBV6-5 with TRBJ1-1; D gene uncertain. Trimming took 0 bases from V and 6 from J, leaving 8 bases between them. Germline V gives CDR1 MNHEY, CDR2 SVGAGI. The CDR3 runs 13 residues. The CDR3 region has the DNA TGTGCCAGCAGTTACTCTCCCGGCCCTGAAGCTTTCTTT. Translated, it gives CASSYSPGPEAFF.

The CDR3 reads CASSEKAVDRVNTEAFF. CDR3 nucleotides: TGTGCCAGCAGTGAGAAAGCGGTTGACAGAGTGAACACTGAAGCTTTCTTT. This chain uses TRBV25-1 with TRBJ1-1, with D possibly being TRBD1 (5 bases). The germline V gene has CDR1 MGHDK and CDR2 SYGVNS. V dropped 3 bases and J dropped 0 bases, with 17 bases sitting between them. CDR3 length: 17 residues. The full variable domain, in which reference TRBV25-1 and TRBJ1-1 provide the parts outside the CDR3, is EADIYQTPRYLVIGTGKKITLECSQTMGHDKMYWYQQDPGMELHLIHYSYGVNSTEKGDLSSESTVSRIRTEHFPLTLESARPSHTSQYLCASSEKAVDRVNTEAFFGQGTRLTVV.

This chain joins TRBV9 and TRBJ2-7; D is perhaps TRBD1 or TRBD2 (5 bases each). Trimming took 2 bases from V and 6 from J, leaving 12 bases between them. CDR1 SGDLS and CDR2 YYNGEE come from the germline V gene. CDR3 length: 13 residues. CDR3 protein: CASSVGTPSEQYF. CDR3 DNA: TGTGCCAGCAGCGTTGGGACCCCCAGCGAGCAGTACTTC.

The DNA for the CDR3 is TGCGCCAGCAGTGCGGGGTTTGAGCAGTACTTC. It translates to CASSAGFEQYF. The J gene is TRBJ2-7, the V gene TRBV5-1; perhaps TRBD2 as D (6 bases). Germline-derived CDR1 and CDR2 are SGHRS and YFSETQ. V was shortened by 5 bases and J by 7 bases, with 10 bases between the two germline ends. The CDR3 is 11 residues long.

This clone was counted between two and nine times. Here the CDR3 DNA reads TGTGCCAGCAGTTCGCCAGGGGCCTACGAGCAGTACTTC. Its protein is CASSSPGAYEQYF. The V call is TRBV6-5, the J call TRBJ2-7; weak D call: TRBD1 (6 bases). Germline CDR1 is MNHEY and CDR2 is SVGAGI. Trimming left V 4 bases short and J 2 bases short, with 9 bases between. The CDR3 is made up of 13 amino acids.

The chain links TRBV7-9 to TRBJ2-7; 7 bases agree with TRBD1. The CDR3 is 15 residues long. Germline lookup yields CDR1 SEHNR and CDR2 FQNEAQ (reference sequence). J lost 1 base, V lost 4 bases, and 7 bases had no gene match. In DNA, the CDR3 is TGTGCCAGCAGCTCGTCTCGACAGGGTTCCTACGAGCAGTACTTC. The encoded protein is CASSSSRQGSYEQYF.

The chain has TRBV10-1 and TRBJ2-7; the D is unclear. Trimming removed 7 bases from V and 1 base from J, with 11 bases in between. The germline V gene has CDR1 WNHNN and CDR2 SYGVQD (reference sequence). This CDR3 is 13 amino acids long. The CDR3 DNA is TGCGCCAGCAAAACGGATGGTTCCTACGAGCAGTACTTC. Translated: CASKTDGSYEQYF.

This clone was detected once. CDR3 in amino acids: CASSSPFQEKLFF. CDR3 nucleotide sequence: TGTGCCAGCAGTAGTCCGTTCCAGGAAAAACTGTTTTTT. The chain combines TRBV25-1 with TRBJ1-4; D is unclear. V lost 5 bases, J lost 8 bases, and 12 bases lay in between. The germline CDR1 and CDR2 sequences are MGHDK and SYGVNS. CDR3 length: 13 amino acids.

The chain is built from TRBV27 and TRBJ2-4; 9 bases map to TRBD1. The length of the CDR3 is 15 residues. Losses at the gene ends were 6 bases for V and 1 base for J; bases not matched to a gene: 4. CDR1 and CDR2 from the germline V gene are MNHEY and SMNVEV (reference sequence). For the CDR3, the DNA is TGTGCCAGCAGGCGGGACAGGGACGCCAAAAACATTCAGTACTTC. Translated, it gives CASRRDRDAKNIQYF.

The gene calls are TRBV13 and TRBJ2-7; TRBD1 matches 9 bases. The CDR3 covers 15 residues. CDR1 and CDR2 (germline): PRHDT, FYEKMQ (reference sequence). With V trimmed by 5 bases and J by 3 bases, 8 bases remained unmatched. CDR3 protein: CASSLEGTGHYEQYF. CDR3 DNA: TGTGCCAGCAGCCTCGAAGGGACAGGGCACTACGAGCAGTACTTC.

The chain carries TRBV29-1 and TRBJ1-1, with a possible D match to TRBD1 (6 bases). Germline V gene sequence: CDR1 SQVTM, CDR2 ANQGSEA. Trimming pared 4 bases from V and 1 base from J, leaving 16 bases between. The CDR3 sequence is 15 residues long. The CDR3 sequence is CSVGPADSWNTEAFF. CDR3 coding DNA: TGCAGCGTTGGGCCGGCGGACAGCTGGAACACTGAAGCTTTCTTT. Filled out from reference TRBV29-1 and TRBJ1-1, the complete variable domain reads SAVISQKPSRDICQRGTSLTIQCQVDSQVTMMFWYRQQPGQSLTLIATANQGSEATYESGFVIDKFPISRPNLTFSTLTVSNMSPEDSSIYLCSVGPADSWNTEAFFGQGTRLTVV.

The chain employs TRBV11-2 and TRBJ2-3; 8 bases fit TRBD1. The CDR3 contains 17 residues. The ends lost 5 bases at V and 2 bases at J; junction bases unmatched: 12. Germline V gene lookup returns CDR1 SGHAT and CDR2 FQNNGV. The CDR3 region has the DNA TGTGCCAGCAGCCGAACCCCCGGGACAGGACACACAGATACGCAGTATTTT. It encodes CASSRTPGTGHTDTQYF.

Notes on this clone: Other nucleotide sequences in the sample specify the same CDR3. V usage is TRBV30 and J usage is TRBJ2-5; possibly TRBD1 for D (6 bases). The CDR3 covers 12 residues. CDR1 is GTSNPN and CDR2 is SVGIG in the germline V gene (reference sequence). V gave up 4 bases and J gave up 2 bases, with 8 bases separating them. This CDR3 reads CAWTGAQETQYF. In DNA, the CDR3 is TGTGCCTGGACAGGGGCTCAAGAGACCCAGTACTTC.

On this clone itself: This may be a read error: a much more frequent sequence differs by one nucleotide. This chain uses TRBV5-5 with TRBJ1-1; D unresolved. The CDR3 spans 12 residues. V was trimmed by 2 bases and J by 1 base, leaving 3 bases between them. CDR1 is SGHKS and CDR2 is YYEKEE in the germline V gene (reference sequence). CDR3 DNA: TGTGCCAGCAGCTTATGGAACACTGAAGCTTTCTTT. It translates to CASSLWNTEAFF. Drawing the rest from reference TRBV5-5 and TRBJ1-1, the complete variable domain is DAGVTQSPTHLIKTRGQQVTLRCSPISGHKSVSWYQQVLGQGPQFIFQYYEKEERGRGNFPDRFSARQFPNYSSELNVNALLLGDSALYLCASSLWNTEAFFGQGTRLTVV.

Note on this clone: The junction shows a germline mismatch at one end, possibly a read error. CDR3 in amino acids: CASSGGSRGNTETFF. CDR3 coding DNA: TGTGCCAGCAGCGGGGGGAGCCGAGGGAACACTGAAACTTTCTTT. The V call is TRBV9, the J call TRBJ1-1, with D perhaps matching TRBD1 (5 bases). This CDR3 is built from 15 residues. The germline V gene has CDR1 SGDLS and CDR2 YYNGEE.

This rearrangement joins TRBV7-9 to TRBJ1-1, with D perhaps TRBD1 (6 bases). Trimming left V 5 bases short and J 0 bases short, with 13 bases between. The germline V gene encodes CDR1 SEHNR and CDR2 FQNEAQ (reference sequence). This CDR3 spans 15 amino acids. The CDR3 coding sequence is TGTGCCAGCAGCCTAATTACAGGGATGAACACTGAAGCTTTCTTT. Amino acids: CASSLITGMNTEAFF.